These 3 T cell receptor beta chains were sequenced from one sample in a study of OX40 agonist ivuxolimab in advanced cancers. Profiling relied on immunoSEQ multiplex PCR, and the TCRdb table lists in-frame clones only, not all of them. This table holds about 50,000 clones, roughly 84% found once. Sequencing used CD4+ or CD8+ T cells sorted from blood, obtained in a trial of the OX40 agonist ivuxolimab. The receptor source for this set is an adult with an advanced solid tumor such as melanoma, head and neck, liver or kidney cancer.

The J gene is TRBJ2-5, the V gene TRBV7-2; D remains ambiguous. The CDR3 contains 14 residues. Germline CDR1 reads SGHTA; CDR2 reads FQGNSA. The V end lost 5 bases, the J end lost 6 bases, and 16 bases lay between the germline ends. CDR3 residues: CASSPWSAGKTQYF. Here the CDR3 DNA reads TGTGCCAGCAGCCCTTGGTCGGCAGGAAAGACCCAGTACTTC. Based on the CDR3 plus reference TRBV7-2 and TRBJ2-5, the full variable domain is GAGVSQSPSNKVTEKGKDVELRCDPISGHTALYWYRQSLGQGLEFLIYFQGNSAPDKSGLPSDRFSAERTGGSVSTLTIQRTQQEDSAVYLCASSPWSAGKTQYFGPGTRLLVL.

The chain uses TRBV19 and TRBJ2-2; perhaps TRBD2 as D (5 bases). CDR1 and CDR2 from the germline V gene are LNHDA and SQIVND (reference sequence). V shed 6 bases and J shed 2 bases, with 10 bases lying between them. The length of the CDR3 is 14 residues. Written as DNA, the CDR3 is TGTGCCAGTAGCACCGGGATAAACACCGGGGAGCTGTTTTTT. It specifies CASSTGINTGELFF.

V usage is TRBV5-4 and J usage is TRBJ2-2, with a tentative D call TRBD2 (5 bases). The CDR3 spans 15 residues. The V and J ends lost 0 bases and 5 bases respectively, with 11 bases between them. From germline, CDR1 is SGHNT and CDR2 YYREEE (reference sequence). CDR3 region: CASSLAGLATGELFF. CDR3 in DNA: TGTGCCAGCAGCTTGGCCGGGCTAGCTACCGGGGAGCTGTTTTTT.